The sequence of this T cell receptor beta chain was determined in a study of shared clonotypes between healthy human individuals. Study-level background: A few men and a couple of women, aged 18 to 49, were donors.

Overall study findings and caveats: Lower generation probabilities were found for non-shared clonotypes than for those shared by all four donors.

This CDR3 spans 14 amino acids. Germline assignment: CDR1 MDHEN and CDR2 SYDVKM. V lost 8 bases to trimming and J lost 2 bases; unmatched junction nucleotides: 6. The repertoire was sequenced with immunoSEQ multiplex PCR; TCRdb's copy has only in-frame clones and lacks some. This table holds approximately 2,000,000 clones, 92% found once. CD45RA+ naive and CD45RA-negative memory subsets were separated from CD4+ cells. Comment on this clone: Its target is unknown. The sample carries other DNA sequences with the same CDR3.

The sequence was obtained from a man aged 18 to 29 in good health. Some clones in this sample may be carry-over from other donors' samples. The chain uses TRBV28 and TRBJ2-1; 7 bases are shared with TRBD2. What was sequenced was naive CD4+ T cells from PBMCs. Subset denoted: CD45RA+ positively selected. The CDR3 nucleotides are TGTGCCAGCCGGACGGGAGGTACCTACAATGAGCAGTTCTTC. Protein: CASRTGGTYNEQFF.